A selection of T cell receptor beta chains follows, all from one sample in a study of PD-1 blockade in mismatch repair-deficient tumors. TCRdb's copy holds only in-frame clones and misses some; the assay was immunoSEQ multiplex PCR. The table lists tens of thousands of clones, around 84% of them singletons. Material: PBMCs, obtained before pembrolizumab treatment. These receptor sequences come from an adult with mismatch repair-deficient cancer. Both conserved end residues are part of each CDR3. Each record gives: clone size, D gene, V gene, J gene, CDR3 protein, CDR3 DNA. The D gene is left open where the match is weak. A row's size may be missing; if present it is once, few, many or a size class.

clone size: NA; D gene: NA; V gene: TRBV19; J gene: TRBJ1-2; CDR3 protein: CASSIGSASGYGYTF; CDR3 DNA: TGTGCCAGTAGTATAGGGTCGGCGTCGGGGTATGGCTACACCTTC
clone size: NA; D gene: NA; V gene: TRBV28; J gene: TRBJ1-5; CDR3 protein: CASRPGGASNQPQHF; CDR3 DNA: TGTGCCAGCCGTCCGGGGGGGGCTAGCAATCAGCCCCAGCATTTT
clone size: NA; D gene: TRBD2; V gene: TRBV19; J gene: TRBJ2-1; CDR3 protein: CASGKSGSDNEQFF; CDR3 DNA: TGTGCCAGTGGGAAAAGCGGGAGCGACAATGAGCAGTTCTTC
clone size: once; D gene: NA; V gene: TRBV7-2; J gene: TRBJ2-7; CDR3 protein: CASSLGLVGEQYF; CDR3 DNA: TGTGCCAGCAGCTTAGGGCTAGTTGGCGAGCAGTACTTC
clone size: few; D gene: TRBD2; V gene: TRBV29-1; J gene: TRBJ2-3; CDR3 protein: CSVTTSGGPTDTQYF; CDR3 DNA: TGCAGCGTTACGACTAGCGGGGGACCCACAGATACGCAGTATTTT
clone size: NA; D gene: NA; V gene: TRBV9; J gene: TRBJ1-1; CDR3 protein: CASRAGTGYTEAFF; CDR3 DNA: TGTGCCAGCAGAGCCGGGACTGGGTACACTGAAGCTTTCTTT
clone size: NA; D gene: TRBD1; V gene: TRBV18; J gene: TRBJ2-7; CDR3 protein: CASSPGQFYEQYF; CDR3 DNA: TGTGCCAGCTCACCGGGACAGTTCTACGAGCAGTACTTC
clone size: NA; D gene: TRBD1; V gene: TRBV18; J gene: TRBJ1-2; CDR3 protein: CASSPLEQGATPYGYTF; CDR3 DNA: TGTGCCAGCTCACCCCTAGAACAGGGGGCGACCCCCTATGGCTACACCTTC
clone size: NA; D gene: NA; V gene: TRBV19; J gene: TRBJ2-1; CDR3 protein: CASSPLADHNEQFF; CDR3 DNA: TGTGCCAGTAGTCCATTAGCGGACCACAATGAGCAGTTCTTC
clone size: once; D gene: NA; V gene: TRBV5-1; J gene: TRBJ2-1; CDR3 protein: CASSFLPQGGEQFF; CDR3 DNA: TGCGCCAGCAGCTTCCTCCCACAGGGTGGTGAGCAGTTCTTC
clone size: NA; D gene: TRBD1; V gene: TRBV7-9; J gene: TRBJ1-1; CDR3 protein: CASSLQGAWTEAFF; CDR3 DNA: TGTGCCAGCAGCTTACAGGGGGCATGGACTGAAGCTTTCTTT
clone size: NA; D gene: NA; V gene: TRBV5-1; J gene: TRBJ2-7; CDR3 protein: CASSWDLSLNEQYF; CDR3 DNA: TGCGCCAGCAGCTGGGACTTATCCCTCAACGAGCAGTACTTC
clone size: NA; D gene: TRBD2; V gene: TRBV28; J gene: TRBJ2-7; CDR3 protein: CASSLTGTSGAYEQYF; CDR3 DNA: TGTGCCAGCAGTTTAACCGGGACTAGCGGGGCCTACGAGCAGTACTTC
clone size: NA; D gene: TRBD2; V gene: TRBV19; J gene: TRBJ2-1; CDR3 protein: CASSKSGTSLLYEQFF; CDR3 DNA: TGTGCCAGTAGTAAATCCGGGACTAGTCTTCTCTATGAGCAGTTCTTC
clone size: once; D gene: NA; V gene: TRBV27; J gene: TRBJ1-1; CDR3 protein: CASRQAYGTEAFF; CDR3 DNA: TGTGCCAGCAGACAGGCGTACGGGACTGAAGCTTTCTTT
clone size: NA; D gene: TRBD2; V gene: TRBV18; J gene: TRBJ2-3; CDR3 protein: CASSPPGLAGLSTDTQYF; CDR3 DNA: TGTGCCAGCTCACCACCGGGACTAGCGGGACTTAGCACAGATACGCAGTATTTT
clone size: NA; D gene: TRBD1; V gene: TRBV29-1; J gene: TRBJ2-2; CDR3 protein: CSSWTGLLGGELFF; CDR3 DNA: TGCAGCTCTTGGACAGGACTTTTGGGCGGGGAGCTGTTTTTT
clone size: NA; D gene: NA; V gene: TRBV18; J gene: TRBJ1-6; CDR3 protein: CASSPPSRGNSPLHF; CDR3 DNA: TGTGCCAGCTCACCACCGAGCAGGGGAAATTCACCCCTCCACTTT
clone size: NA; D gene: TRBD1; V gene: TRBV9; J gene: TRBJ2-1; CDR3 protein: CASSLTGGSSYNEQFF; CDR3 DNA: TGTGCCAGCAGTCTGACAGGGGGAAGTTCCTACAATGAGCAGTTCTTC
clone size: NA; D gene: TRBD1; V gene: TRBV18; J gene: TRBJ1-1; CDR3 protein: CASCQQGMNTEAFF; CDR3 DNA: TGTGCCAGCTGCCAACAGGGGATGAACACTGAAGCTTTCTTT
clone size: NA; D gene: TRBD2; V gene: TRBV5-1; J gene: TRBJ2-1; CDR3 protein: CASSHSGGSYNEQFF; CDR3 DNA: TGCGCCAGCAGCCATAGCGGGGGCTCCTACAATGAGCAGTTCTTC
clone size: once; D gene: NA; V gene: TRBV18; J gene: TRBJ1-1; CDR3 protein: CASPSAGQLNTEAFF; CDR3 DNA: TGTGCCAGCCCCAGTGCAGGACAGCTGAACACTGAAGCTTTCTTT